The rows below give T cell receptor beta chains drawn from one sample of a study of blood T cell repertoires in COVID-19. Here immunoSEQ multiplex PCR was the method, and the copy in TCRdb shows in-frame clones only, minus some. The sample has 150,000 to 200,000 clones; roughly nine tenths are singletons. Specimen: peripheral blood. The receptors originated from a human donor in a cohort sampled during active COVID-19. Both conserved end residues are part of each CDR3. A D gene is named only where the DNA matches it firmly. A clone size is listed for some rows: how often the clone was seen (once, few, many), or a class if it is expanded.

v_call	clone_size	d_call	j_call	cdr3_nt	cdr3_aa
TRBV2	.	TRBD2	TRBJ2-3	TGTGCCAGCAGTGAAGCCCGGGGACTAGCGGGGGTTACGCAGTATTTT	CASSEARGLAGVTQYF
TRBV28	.	.	TRBJ1-6	TGTGCCAGCAGTTTACGGGACAATAATTCACCCCTCCACTTT	CASSLRDNNSPLHF
TRBV3-1/TRBV3-2	.	TRBD1	TRBJ1-1	TGTGCCAGCAGCCGATTGACAGGGATGAACACTGAAGCTTTCTTT	CASSRLTGMNTEAFF
TRBV27	.	.	TRBJ2-7	TGTGCCAGCATGTCCCTGAGCAGGCGTAAGGACGAGCAGTACTTC	CASMSLSRRKDEQYF
TRBV28	.	TRBD2	TRBJ2-3	TGTGCCAGCAGTACCGGACTAGCGGGGGGATATAGTAGTTCCACAGATACGCAGTATTTT	CASSTGLAGGYSSSTDTQYF
TRBV5-8	.	.	TRBJ2-7	TGTGCCAGCAGTCACCAGGCCCGGGGGGAGCAGTACTTC	CASSHQARGEQYF
TRBV7-9	.	TRBD1	TRBJ2-7	TGTGCCAGCAGCCCTCCGGGACAGGGGTCCTACGAGCAGTACTTC	CASSPPGQGSYEQYF
TRBV2	.	.	TRBJ1-5	TGTGCCAGCAGTGACAGGGCGTTCAGGCCCCAGCATTTT	CASSDRAFRPQHF
TRBV6-5	few	TRBD1	TRBJ2-1	TGTGCCAGCAGTCTAACAGGGGATCAATACAATGAGCAGTTCTTC	CASSLTGDQYNEQFF
TRBV2	few	TRBD1	TRBJ1-3	TGTGCCAGCAAGGACAGGGGGATCTCTGGAAACACCATATATTTT	CASKDRGISGNTIYF
TRBV27	.	TRBD2	TRBJ2-3	TGTGCCAGCAGTTTAATAGGGACTAGCGGGAGGGTGACAGATACGCAGTATTTT	CASSLIGTSGRVTDTQYF
TRBV19	.	.	TRBJ2-1	TGTGCCAGTAGTATGGCTGTCCTGAGAGGGAATGAGCAGTTCTTC	CASSMAVLRGNEQFF
TRBV4-1	.	.	TRBJ2-1	TGCGCCAGCAGCCAAGGGACTGATATCCTCAATGAGCAGTTCTTC	CASSQGTDILNEQFF
TRBV5-1	.	TRBD1	TRBJ2-1	TGCGCCAGCAGCCTCCGGGACAGGGGGCAAACAAACAATGAGCAGTTCTTC	CASSLRDRGQTNNEQFF
TRBV5-6	.	TRBD1	TRBJ2-5	TGTGCCAGCAGCCTGGGACAGGGCCGGGAGACCCAGTACTTC	CASSLGQGRETQYF
TRBV14	once	TRBD1	TRBJ2-2	TGTGCCAGCAGCCACCGGGACAGGACTCTATTCGCGAACACCGGGGAGCTGTTTTTT	CASSHRDRTLFANTGELFF
TRBV7-9	.	TRBD1	TRBJ1-4	TGTGCCATCGGACAGGGGGCAACTAATGAAAAACTGTTTTTT	CAIGQGATNEKLFF
TRBV28	.	.	TRBJ1-5	TGTGCCAGCAGAAGAGGCGGACAGAGCCTCAATCAGCCCCAGCATTTT	CASRRGGQSLNQPQHF
TRBV30	once	.	TRBJ1-2	TGTGCCTGGTTTCCGGACAGCTATGGCTACACCTTC	CAWFPDSYGYTF
TRBV28	.	TRBD1	TRBJ2-7	TGTGCCAGCAGTTCAGAGGGACAGGGGCGAGACGAGCAGTACTTC	CASSSEGQGRDEQYF
TRBV24-1	once	TRBD2	TRBJ2-3	TGTGCCACCAGTGACCGGGCAGCGGGGGCCGGGCCAGATACGCAGTATTTT	CATSDRAAGAGPDTQYF
TRBV2	.	.	TRBJ2-3	TGTGCCAGCAGTGTCGGTCGTAGCACAGATACGCAGTATTTT	CASSVGRSTDTQYF
TRBV20-1	.	TRBD1	TRBJ1-5	TGCAGTGCTAGTACAGGGGCCTTGGCGGCAAATCAGCCCCAGCATTTT	CSASTGALAANQPQHF
TRBV3-1/TRBV3-2	.	TRBD2	TRBJ2-1	TGTGCCAGCAGCCAGGAATCTAGCGGGGTAATTTACAATGAGCAGTTCTTC	CASSQESSGVIYNEQFF
TRBV7-6	.	TRBD1	TRBJ1-1	TGTGCCAGCAGCTCAACCCGGGACAGGGCTTTGAACACTGAAGCTTTCTTT	CASSSTRDRALNTEAFF
TRBV3-1/TRBV3-2	once	TRBD2	TRBJ2-1	TGTGCCAGCAGCCATCCAGGGGGACTAGCGGGGGTATACAATGAGCAGTTCTTC	CASSHPGGLAGVYNEQFF
TRBV5-1	.	.	TRBJ2-7	TGCGCCAGCAGCGGCCATCGGGGAGGCCGAGACTACGAGCAGTACTTC	CASSGHRGGRDYEQYF
TRBV19	.	.	TRBJ1-5	TGTGCCAGTAGTTATTCGGGGGGCGCGTACCAGCCCCAGCATTTT	CASSYSGGAYQPQHF
TRBV28	.	TRBD1	TRBJ1-4	TGTGCCAGCAGTTCCGGGGACAGGGCGGATGAAAAACTGTTTTTT	CASSSGDRADEKLFF
TRBV28	once	TRBD1	TRBJ2-7	TGTGCCAGCAGTCCTCCGGGACAGGCGGACGAGCAGTACTTC	CASSPPGQADEQYF
TRBV19	.	.	TRBJ1-1	TGTGCCAGTAGTATAGATCGGACACGGATAAACACTGAAGCTTTCTTT	CASSIDRTRINTEAFF
TRBV10-1	.	.	TRBJ1-1	TGCGCCAGCAGTCGAGGGGGGGCGACCACTGAAGCTTTCTTT	CASSRGGATTEAFF
TRBV19	.	.	TRBJ2-7	TGTGCCAGTAGTATTAGAGGGGGCGAGCAGTACTTC	CASSIRGGEQYF
TRBV6-5	few	TRBD1	TRBJ1-5	TGTGCCAGCACTCCAACAGGGGGCTTCAATCAGCCCCAGCATTTT	CASTPTGGFNQPQHF
TRBV13	.	TRBD2	TRBJ2-7	TGTGCCAGCAGCCCCCCGAGCGGGGTCGCCTACGAGCAGTACTTC	CASSPPSGVAYEQYF
TRBV2	.	TRBD1	TRBJ1-4	TGTGCCAGCAGGGGGGGCAGGGGGATCCCTGAAAAACTGTTTTTT	CASRGGRGIPEKLFF
TRBV5-1	.	TRBD1	TRBJ1-2	TGCGCCAGCAACACGGAAGGGGGCTCTGGTGGCTACACCTTC	CASNTEGGSGGYTF
TRBV7-2	.	.	TRBJ2-7	TGTGCCAGCAGCCTCAACTTCGAGCAGTACTTC	CASSLNFEQYF
TRBV5-8	once	.	TRBJ1-5	TGTGCCAGCAGCTTGTACGGGATGAGCAATCAGCCCCAGCATTTT	CASSLYGMSNQPQHF
TRBV6-5	.	.	TRBJ1-6	TGTGCCAGCAGTTACGACAGCTCCTATAATTCACCCCTCCACTTT	CASSYDSSYNSPLHF
TRBV3-1/TRBV3-2	.	.	TRBJ2-3	TGTGCCAGCAGCCAAGAGGGGACTCTGAGGGATACGCAGTATTTT	CASSQEGTLRDTQYF
TRBV6-1	.	TRBD2	TRBJ2-7	TGTGCCAGCAGTGAAGCTAGGCTAGCGGTCGGCTACGAGCAGTACTTC	CASSEARLAVGYEQYF
TRBV7-2	.	TRBD1	TRBJ2-7	TGTGCCAGCAGCAGGAATCCGGGACAGTCTTACGAGCAGTACTTC	CASSRNPGQSYEQYF
TRBV5-6	.	TRBD2	TRBJ2-3	TGTGCCAGCAGCTTTAAGGTGGCGGGAGGGTTGGATACGCAGTATTTT	CASSFKVAGGLDTQYF
TRBV25-1	.	.	TRBJ2-5	TGTGCCAGCAGTGACCCGACAGGCCCGATGGGAGAGACCCAGTACTTC	CASSDPTGPMGETQYF
TRBV15	.	TRBD1	TRBJ1-1	TGTGCCACCAGCAGATCAGCGCCGGGACAGTACACTGAAGCTTTCTTT	CATSRSAPGQYTEAFF
TRBV5-1	.	.	TRBJ2-7	TGCGCCAGCAGTTTGGACAGTATGTACGAGCAGTACTTC	CASSLDSMYEQYF
TRBV21-1	.	.	TRBJ2-7	TGTGCCAGCAGCAACCCTCGGCAGGGGGCTTACGAGCAGTACTTC	CASSNPRQGAYEQYF
TRBV5-5	.	.	TRBJ1-2	TGTGCCAGCAGCTTTGCTGGTAGCTATGGCTACACCTTC	CASSFAGSYGYTF
TRBV4-1	.	TRBD2	TRBJ2-2	TGCGCCAGCAGCCAAGGCGGGGGGGCATCGGCCGGGGAGCTGTTTTTT	CASSQGGGASAGELFF
TRBV7-9	.	TRBD1	TRBJ1-4	TGTGCCAGCAGCTGGGACAGGGGGCTTGAAAAACTGTTTTTT	CASSWDRGLEKLFF
TRBV6-1	.	.	TRBJ2-7	TGTGCCAGCAGTGAAGGGGGGGACGTCCACGAGCAGTACTTC	CASSEGGDVHEQYF